Described below is a single TCR beta chain sequence and its context. This clone's antigen is unknown. Base-call qualities are not available, and no considerably larger clone is one nucleotide away. Looking up the germline V gene yields CDR1 SGHTA and CDR2 FQGNSA. The CDR3, from cysteine to phenylalanine, totals 16 residues. Kept here is only the CDR3 DNA, which spans 48 bases and is read in frame from base 1. V was cut back by 1 base and J by 3 bases, leaving a gap of 16 bases between them. The protocol used for the library was 5' RACE. The data were produced on an Illumina HiSeq 2000. Template switching added a universal primer binding site, and the final cDNA carried a unique molecular identifier that allowed TCR cDNA molecules to be counted accurately. Specific primers in the conserved constant-segment region were used to synthesize first-strand cDNA for the TCR alpha and beta chains. To control for contamination, every cDNA library was double barcoded, receiving both a SMART-Mk sample barcode and Illumina barcodes. Two successive PCR steps introduced TruSeq adapter sequences along with Illumina sample barcodes. Sequencing of the TCR alpha and beta cDNA libraries was done on the Illumina HiSeq platform using custom primers. As for the original processing: Unique molecular identifiers were extracted from raw reads with MiGEC, and CDR3 positions were determined with MiXCR. Recombination models were inferred per individual with the repgenHMM and IGoR tools using an EM algorithm. Shared clonotypes were analyzed with the tcR package in R, and sharing was normalized by the product of cloneset sizes. To study raw recombination free of thymic and clonal selection effects, out-of-frame nonproductive sequences were analyzed. In TCRdb, the public reads were trimmed at Q25 with fastp and aligned with MiXCR, with productive beta chains retained. CDR3 protein duplicates are merged, each entry listing the most common genes and DNA. The V and J calls here are based on TCRdb, not the publication. The sample contains about 690,000 distinct CDR3 sequences, around 20% of them found a single time. Together, the top ten hold approximately 4.3% of the sample.

The data belong to a study of identical twins (dated by TCRdb to the mid-2010s). General notes on the study: To test whether fetal clonotypes persist, the study used deep sequencing on TCR alpha and beta repertoires from monozygotic twins, unrelated adults of various ages, and cord blood. To rule out contamination, replicate twin experiments were performed at different times with different library preparation protocols.

Here is what the overall study found, with its caveats: Out-of-frame TCR alpha sequences shared between twins showed an excess of low generation-probability sequences compared with coincidental sharing between unrelated individuals. Abundant cord blood beta clonotypes carried fewer insertions; young adult naive repertoires showed a weaker similar trend, while memory repertoires showed none. Excess twin sharing in beta out-of-frame sequences was weaker because fewer shared sequences lowered the signal-to-noise ratio. Zero-insertion analyses could be partly confounded by invariant T cells such as MAIT and iNKT, although diverse VJ usage argued against such confounding for most clonotypes. Recombination models systematically underestimated out-of-frame TCR alpha sharing in monozygotic twins but agreed with sharing between unrelated individuals. Because the same donors could not be followed over many years, conclusions were based on cross-sectional statistical analysis.

Only healthy Caucasian donors were included. The twin cohort consisted of three pairs of female monozygotic twins, all aged about 18 to 29 years. RNA for TCR libraries was isolated from peripheral blood mononuclear cells. The same data also went into a second study, on T cells expressing NK-cell markers. The second paper states: Three sorted T-cell subsets (CD3+CD56+NKG2C+, CD3+CD56+NKG2C- and CD3+CD56-NKG2C+) from about 8 donors had their TCR beta-chain repertoires profiled. Among the eight sequenced donors, only one was HCMV-seronegative, while the other seven were HCMV-seropositive. To restrict sorting to alphabetaTCR-expressing T cells, an anti-gammadeltaTCR antibody was added in several experiments. For more than 5 donors, the dominant CD3+CD56+NKG2C+ clonotypes were among the top 10 CD8+ clonotypes and accounted for about 1.0-8% of CD8+ T cells. Those dominant clonotypes were again the most abundant among CD3+CD56-NKG2C+ cells in a few donors, at about 25-60.1%. Whether the expanded NKG2C-expressing T cell clones were specific for HCMV antigens was left unclear. Randomly selected healthy volunteers, three men and five women, were used as the eight sequenced donors. HCMV serostatus was determined by detecting HCMV-specific IgG in serum with a commercial ELISA kit. For about 6 donors, unsorted PBMC were also used to sequence bulk peripheral blood T-cell repertoires. MIGEC handled demultiplexing of the reads and grouping by UMI, while MiTCR was used to assemble and quantify clonotypes. Only TCR cDNA sequences supported by at least two reads were kept to exclude erroneous sequences. The tcR package was used for downstream repertoire analysis, with clonotypes matched between fractions based on CDR3 nucleotide sequence plus V segment. VDJmatch was used to annotate antigen specificity against VDJdb, with one amino acid substitution in CDR3 permitted.

Material for sequencing was PBMCs. The source of this sequence is a woman aged 18-30 years in good health. Rearrangement joined TRBV7-2 to TRBJ2-7; the best D guess is TRBD2, with 7 bases matching. The DNA sequence is given as TGTGCCAGCAGCTTAGTAAGGGGGGAGGGCCACTACGAGCAGTACTTC. It codes for CASSLVRGEGHYEQYF.